Below, 27 T cell receptor beta chains from the same sample are listed, as sequenced in a study of CD8 T cells in Susac syndrome. cDNA came from 0.5 to 1 ug RNA primed by random hexamers. TCRdb reprocessed the immunoSEQ multiplex PCR reads via MiXCR and lists one record per CDR3 protein. The repertoire holds under 200,000 distinct CDR3 sequences, about 90% seen once, with roughly 0.08% in the top ten. Sequenced: CD4+ T cells from PBMCs. The origin of the receptors is a human donor in good health.

This clonotype was recorded once. The chain links TRBV7-2 to TRBJ1-5; D not certain. The CDR3 is 15 residues long. V shed 5 bases and J shed 4 bases, with 15 bases lying between them. CDR1 SGHTA and CDR2 FQGNSA come from the germline V gene. The CDR3 DNA is TGTGCCAGCAGCCTACGGGCCCGCGGAAATCAGCCCCAGCATTTT. It translates to CASSLRARGNQPQHF.

The chain uses TRBV19 and TRBJ2-6; D gene unclear. Germline loops: CDR1 LNHDA, CDR2 SQIVND (reference sequence). The CDR3 is 13 residues long. Trimming shortened V by 1 base and J by 2 bases, and 0 bases separated the two germline ends. The CDR3 loop reads CASSIAGANVLTF. The CDR3 bases are TGTGCCAGTAGTATAGCTGGGGCCAACGTCCTGACTTTC.

The chain is built from TRBV5-4 and TRBJ2-1; tentatively, D is TRBD2 (5 bases). V was clipped by 4 bases and J by 12 bases, with 17 bases between them. CDR1 and CDR2 from the germline V gene are SGHNT and YYREEE (reference sequence). The CDR3 runs 13 residues. The CDR3 coding sequence is TGTGCCAGCAGCCCGGCGGGCCCTCAAGTGCAGTTCTTC. Its protein is CASSPAGPQVQFF.

This rearrangement joins TRBV19 to TRBJ2-7; D assignment may be TRBD1 or TRBD2 (5 bases each). The germline V and J ends were trimmed by 2 bases and 3 bases, with 11 bases remaining between them. The CDR3 runs 14 residues. Germline-derived CDR1 and CDR2 are LNHDA and SQIVND (reference sequence). CDR3 residues: CASSIPGRRYEQYF. DNA of the CDR3: TGTGCCAGTAGTATACCGGGGCGACGCTACGAGCAGTACTTC.

The V call is TRBV20-1, the J call TRBJ1-3; D is unclear. Germline V lookup: CDR1 DFQATT, CDR2 SNEGSKA (reference sequence). The V end lost 1 base, the J end lost 0 bases, and 4 bases lay between the germline ends. The CDR3 contains 13 residues. CDR3 nucleotide sequence: TGCAGTGCTAGAGTTAACTCTGGAAACACCATATATTTT. It specifies CSARVNSGNTIYF.

This chain links TRBV6-1 with TRBJ2-2; 8 bases are a match to TRBD2. The V gene end was trimmed by 10 bases and the J gene end by 7 bases; junction bases not matched to a gene: 14. This CDR3 has 15 residues. Looked up from germline, CDR1 is MNHNS and CDR2 is SASEGT. In DNA, the CDR3 is TGTGCCACGTCTCGGGGGACTAGTCGGGTCGGGGAGCTGTTTTTT. It translates to CATSRGTSRVGELFF.

The V call is TRBV5-4, the J call TRBJ2-5, with TRBD2 as a possible D gene (6 bases). This CDR3 has 14 residues. Germline loops: CDR1 SGHNT, CDR2 YYREEE (reference sequence). V lost 4 bases and J 6 bases, leaving 16 bases between the germline ends. The CDR3 region is CASSARDSGQTQYF. CDR3 in DNA: TGTGCCAGCAGCGCCCGGGACTCCGGCCAGACCCAGTACTTC. Full variable domain (missing parts from reference TRBV5-4 and TRBJ2-5): ETGVTQSPTHLIKTRGQQVTLRCSSQSGHNTVSWYQQALGQGPQFIFQYYREEENGRGNFPPRFSGLQFPNYSSELNVNALELDDSALYLCASSARDSGQTQYFGPGTRLLVL.

V and J are TRBV24-1 and TRBJ1-1, with D perhaps TRBD1 (6 bases). The CDR3 spans 14 residues. V shed 1 base and J shed 10 bases, with 15 bases lying between them. From germline, CDR1 is KGHDR and CDR2 SFDVKD. CDR3 nucleotide sequence: TGTGCCACCAGTGATTTTGGGGGGGCGCAAGGAGCTTTCTTT. It specifies CATSDFGGAQGAFF.

This chain uses TRBV9 with TRBJ2-3; 9 nucleotides match TRBD1. V lost 1 base, J lost 6 bases, and 6 bases stayed unmatched. CDR1 is SGDLS, CDR2 YYNGEE, per germline. The CDR3 has 15 residues. CDR3 sequence: CASSVKGQGPDTQYF. CDR3 bases: TGTGCCAGCAGCGTAAAGGGACAGGGCCCCGATACGCAGTATTTT. The variable domain in full, completed from reference TRBV9 and TRBJ2-3, reads DSGVTQTPKHLITATGQRVTLRCSPRSGDLSVYWYQQSLDQGLQFLIQYYNGEERAKGNILERFSAQQFPDLHSELNLSSLELGDSALYFCASSVKGQGPDTQYFGPGTRLTVL.

CDR3 sequence (DNA): TGTGCCAGCAGTGAAGGAGCTACCCCGGATACTGAAGCTTTCTTT. It translates to CASSEGATPDTEAFF. V and J are TRBV2 and TRBJ1-1, with D unresolved. The CDR3 consists of 15 residues. Germline V gives CDR1 SNHLY, CDR2 FYNNEI. The V and J ends lost 1 base and 5 bases respectively, with 14 bases between them.

The rearrangement links TRBV7-9 to TRBJ1-2, with D possibly being TRBD1 (6 bases). Trimming took 6 bases from V and 5 from J, leaving 13 bases between them. This CDR3 is built from 13 residues. In germline, CDR1 is SEHNR, CDR2 FQNEAQ (reference sequence). CDR3 amino acids: CASSLQGQYGYTF. The CDR3 nucleotides are TGTGCCAGCAGTTTACAGGGACAATATGGCTACACCTTC.

This chain links TRBV30 with TRBJ1-3; TRBD1 matches 9 bases. The CDR3 is made up of 15 amino acids. Trimming removed 5 bases from V and 1 base from J; junction bases left unmatched: 6. Per germline, CDR1 GTSNPN and CDR2 SVGIG (reference sequence). CDR3 nucleotide sequence: TGTGCCTGGTACCGGGACAGGGCTTCTGGAAACACCATATATTTT. Amino acids: CAWYRDRASGNTIYF.

The V call is TRBV28, the J call TRBJ1-4; D gene ambiguous. Germline CDR1 reads MDHEN; CDR2 reads SYDVKM. This CDR3 spans 13 amino acids. V was clipped by 6 bases and J by 4 bases, with 9 bases between them. CDR3 sequence: CASRGSFNEKLFF. CDR3 in DNA: TGTGCCAGCAGAGGGTCCTTTAATGAAAAACTGTTTTTT.

This chain joins TRBV6-6 and TRBJ2-7; unclear D gene. This CDR3 region has 14 residues. The germline gives CDR1 MNHNY, CDR2 SVGAGI (reference sequence). Trimming took 5 bases from V and 0 from J, leaving 11 bases between them. In nucleotides, the CDR3 is TGTGCCAGCAGTCGGGCCCCTAGCTCCTACGAGCAGTACTTC. Encoded protein: CASSRAPSSYEQYF.

This clonotype was picked up one time. This rearrangement joins TRBV7-2 to TRBJ1-2; 7 bases are shared with TRBD1. This CDR3 region has 16 residues. Germline-derived CDR1 and CDR2 are SGHTA and FQGNSA. V was pared by 5 bases and J by 4 bases, with 13 bases of the junction left unmatched. CDR3 coding DNA: TGTGCCAGCAGCCCCCATGGGGGACAGACGCCCTATGGCTACACCTTC. The encoded protein is CASSPHGGQTPYGYTF.

The chain employs TRBV12-3 or TRBV12-4 and TRBJ2-3; D remains unclear. V dropped 2 bases and J dropped 2 bases, with 11 bases sitting between them. The CDR3 consists of 15 residues. CDR3 amino acids: CASSLRPVYTDTQYF. CDR3 sequence (DNA): TGTGCCAGCAGTTTAAGGCCAGTATACACAGATACGCAGTATTTT.

J is TRBJ2-2 and V is TRBV30; D not certain. The CDR3 is 13 residues long. V was shortened by 0 bases and J by 6 bases, with 8 bases between the two germline ends. Germline V gene lookup returns CDR1 GTSNPN and CDR2 SVGIG (reference sequence). The CDR3 is CAWSVTPPGELFF. The CDR3 DNA reads TGTGCCTGGAGTGTGACACCTCCCGGGGAGCTGTTTTTT.

This chain uses TRBV28 with TRBJ2-7; no firm D call. Germline CDR1 MDHEN, CDR2 SYDVKM. The CDR3 consists of 14 residues. The V end lost 5 bases, the J end lost 3 bases, and 14 bases lay between the germline ends. CDR3 in amino acids: CASSPPGIIYEQYF. CDR3 nucleotide sequence: TGTGCCAGCAGTCCCCCAGGCATCATCTACGAGCAGTACTTC.

This chain uses TRBV30 with TRBJ1-5; TRBD1 is a possible D gene (5 bases). CDR3 size: 13 residues. Germline V CDR1 and CDR2: GTSNPN, SVGIG (reference sequence). The ends were cut back, 5 bases at V and 6 bases at J, with 14 bases in the middle. The DNA of the CDR3 is TGTGCCTGGGGGGAGAAGGGGATTCAGCCCCAGCATTTT. Protein product: CAWGEKGIQPQHF.

This sequence joins TRBV7-9 and TRBJ2-4; D may be TRBD1 (6 bases). Trimming took 4 bases from V and 1 from J, leaving 14 bases between them. Germline V lookup: CDR1 SEHNR, CDR2 FQNEAQ (reference sequence). The CDR3 sequence is 16 residues long. CDR3: CASSSFTTGAKNIQYF. The CDR3 nucleotides read TGTGCCAGCAGCTCCTTCACTACAGGGGCCAAAAACATTCAGTACTTC.

The rearrangement uses TRBV20-1 and TRBJ2-7; D is possibly TRBD1 (6 bases). Trimming pared 4 bases from V and 4 bases from J, leaving 11 bases between. Germline CDR1 DFQATT, CDR2 SNEGSKA (reference sequence). This CDR3 region has 12 residues. The CDR3, as DNA: TGCAGTGCTATTCCACAGGGTTACGAGCAGTACTTC. Its protein product is CSAIPQGYEQYF.

The chain is built from TRBV29-1 and TRBJ2-7; 8 bases agree with TRBD2. The CDR3 covers 16 residues. Trimming at V came to 4 bases and at J to 2 bases, leaving 13 bases not matched to a gene. Germline V lookup: CDR1 SQVTM, CDR2 ANQGSEA. The DNA for the CDR3 is TGCAGCGTTGCAAGAGGGGGAGCGGGAGAGGCCTACGAGCAGTACTTC. It specifies CSVARGGAGEAYEQYF.

This clonotype showed up just a few times. This chain links TRBV7-3 with TRBJ2-7; D may be TRBD1 or TRBD2 (6 bases each). The CDR3 extends over 15 amino acids. Germline CDR1 reads SGHTA; CDR2 reads FQGTGA. V shed 5 bases and J shed 2 bases, with 16 bases lying between them. This CDR3 is CASSQGSGEAYEQYF. The CDR3 bases are TGTGCCAGCAGCCAAGGGTCAGGGGAGGCCTACGAGCAGTACTTC.

The chain has TRBV5-1 and TRBJ2-7; maybe TRBD2 (6 bases). V lost 7 bases and J 5 bases, leaving 13 bases between the germline ends. Germline values: CDR1 SGHRS, CDR2 YFSETQ. The CDR3 runs 12 residues. DNA for the CDR3: TGCGCCAGCCCAAGGGAGGAGGACGAGCAGTACTTC. Translated, it gives CASPREEDEQYF.

The chain uses TRBV11-2 and TRBJ2-1; 8 bases line up with TRBD2. Germline V lookup: CDR1 SGHAT, CDR2 FQNNGV. V gave up 1 base and J gave up 4 bases; unmatched junction bases: 3. The CDR3 consists of 15 residues. CDR3 loop: CASSLGGGGYNEQFF. The CDR3, as DNA: TGTGCCAGCAGCTTAGGGGGCGGGGGGTACAATGAGCAGTTCTTC.

This chain joins TRBV5-1 and TRBJ2-3, with TRBD2 as a possible D gene (7 bases). Trimming left V 0 bases short and J 5 bases short, with 13 bases between. Germline CDR1 reads SGHRS; CDR2 reads YFSETQ. The CDR3 sequence is 15 residues long. The CDR3 DNA reads as TGCGCCAGCAGCTTGGGACGGGGGGCAGGAGATACGCAGTATTTT. It is translated as CASSLGRGAGDTQYF.

This chain links TRBV6-2 or TRBV6-3 with TRBJ2-3; D remains unclear. CDR1 and CDR2 (germline): MNHEY, SVGEGT. The CDR3 sequence is 12 residues long. V lost 2 bases and J lost 8, with 8 bases in between. Here the CDR3 reads CASSYPASTQYF. DNA of the CDR3: TGTGCCAGCAGTTACCCAGCGAGTACGCAGTATTTT.